These T cell receptor beta chains were read from a single sample in a study of technical replicates of blood from a handful of donors. Data came from immunoSEQ multiplex PCR; TCRdb stores just in-frame clones and leaves some out. This repertoire shows approximately 51,000 clones, around 93% found once; its top ten account for less than 4.5%. The specimen was PBMCs. All receptors come from a human donor in good health. Some clones in this sample may be carry-over from other donors' samples. The CDR3 runs from the conserved cysteine through the conserved F or W. A D gene is named only where the DNA matches it firmly. Some rows have no size entry. The others give once, few or many, or a class for an expanded clone.

CDR3 protein | CDR3 DNA | V gene | clone size | D gene | J gene
CATSRGSGTEVFF | TGTGCCACCTCAAGGGGCTCGGGGACTGAAGTTTTCTTT | TRBV19 | . | . | TRBJ1-1
CASSVATHPNEKLFF | TGTGCCAGCAGCGTAGCTACGCATCCTAATGAAAAACTGTTTTTT | TRBV9 | . | . | TRBJ1-4
CASSQDTGNTGELFF | TGCGCCAGCAGCCAAGATACAGGGAACACCGGGGAGCTGTTTTTT | TRBV4-3 | once | . | TRBJ2-2
CASNRRGVNTEAFF | TGTGCCAGCAATCGGCGGGGCGTAAACACTGAAGCTTTCTTT | TRBV6-5 | . | . | TRBJ1-1
CAVKGSNYGYTF | TGTGCCGTAAAAGGGAGTAACTATGGCTACACCTTC | TRBV6-5 | . | . | TRBJ1-2
CASSLAGAGGSYEQYF | TGTGCCAGCAGCCTGGCCGGAGCGGGAGGGTCCTACGAGCAGTACTTC | TRBV7-9 | . | TRBD2 | TRBJ2-7
CAIRASGNQETQYF | TGTGCCATCAGGGCTAGCGGGAACCAAGAGACCCAGTACTTC | TRBV10-3 | . | TRBD2 | TRBJ2-5
CAISEESSYEQYF | TGTGCCATCAGTGAAGAGAGCTCCTACGAGCAGTACTTC | TRBV10-3 | . | . | TRBJ2-7
CASSQGGNPRSETQYF | TGCGCCAGCAGCCAAGGAGGGAACCCCCGGTCGGAGACCCAGTACTTC | TRBV4-1 | . | . | TRBJ2-5
CASSQEGLVPYEQYF | TGCGCCAGCAGCCAAGAGGGACTAGTTCCCTACGAGCAGTACTTC | TRBV4-1 | . | TRBD2 | TRBJ2-7
CASSQSGQGQPQHF | TGCGCCAGCAGTCAGTCTGGTCAGGGCCAGCCCCAGCATTTT | TRBV23-1 | . | . | TRBJ1-5
CASSGQVSNTEAFF | TGTGCCAGCAGCGGACAGGTTTCTAACACTGAAGCTTTCTTT | TRBV9 | . | . | TRBJ1-1
CASSDSVGGGTDTQYF | TGTGCCAGCAGTGACTCTGTGGGGGGAGGCACAGATACGCAGTATTTT | TRBV6-4 | once | . | TRBJ2-3
CAWSGIAGAPDTQYF | TGTGCCTGGAGCGGAATAGCGGGAGCCCCAGATACGCAGTATTTT | TRBV30 | . | TRBD2 | TRBJ2-3